These 5 T cell receptor beta chains were all obtained from the same sample, sequenced in a study of blood T cell repertoires in COVID-19. Produced via immunoSEQ multiplex PCR; TCRdb's table is partial and in-frame only. The table includes 250,000 to 300,000 clones, approximately 85% detected once. Source material: PBMCs or T cells enriched from blood (not recorded which). All receptors derive from a woman aged 50 to 65 who had recovered from COVID-19.

Notes on this clone: Other DNA sequences in this specimen translate into the identical CDR3. The chain links TRBV5-1 to TRBJ2-2; TRBD2 matches 10 bases. There are 15 residues in the CDR3. Germline V gives CDR1 SGHRS, CDR2 YFSETQ. V was clipped by 0 bases and J by 8 bases; unmatched bases: 4. The CDR3 DNA follows: TGCGCCAGCAGCTTGGGGCTAGCGGGAGTAGGGGAGCTGTTTTTT. Protein product: CASSLGLAGVGELFF.

This rearrangement joins TRBV28 to TRBJ2-5; the D gene is possibly TRBD1 (6 bases). This CDR3 is 14 amino acids long. Trimming stripped 4 bases from V and 2 bases from J, with 11 bases between. Germline CDR1 is MDHEN and CDR2 is SYDVKM. The CDR3 DNA follows: TGTGCCAGCAGTTCAGGGGTTTCTCAAGAGACCCAGTACTTC. This codes for CASSSGVSQETQYF.

V usage is TRBV19 and J usage is TRBJ1-2; TRBD1 matches at 12 bases. Germline CDR1 and CDR2: LNHDA and SQIVND (reference sequence). The CDR3 has 15 amino acids. The J segment lost 2 bases and the V segment lost 5 bases, leaving 3 bases of the junction unmatched. Written as DNA, the CDR3 is TGTGCCAGTAGTGCCGGGACAGGGGGCAACTATGGCTACACCTTC. It specifies CASSAGTGGNYGYTF.

The genes are TRBV27 and TRBJ2-7, with D maybe TRBD2 (6 bases). The V and J ends lost 4 bases and 0 bases respectively, with 13 bases between them. The length of the CDR3 is 15 residues. Germline V gene data show CDR1 as MNHEY and CDR2 as SMNVEV (reference sequence). This chain's CDR3 is CASSSDSGLSYEQYF. DNA for the CDR3: TGTGCCAGCAGTTCCGATAGCGGACTCTCCTACGAGCAGTACTTC.

The rearrangement joins TRBV4-1 to TRBJ2-7, with D unresolved. The CDR3 sequence is 14 residues long. Per the germline V gene, CDR1 is MGHRA and CDR2 is YSYEKL. V was shortened by 2 bases and J by 5 bases, with 13 bases between the two germline ends. The CDR3 DNA reads as TGCGCCAGCAGCCAATTTGTCGGTTCGGACGAGCAGTACTTC. Amino acids: CASSQFVGSDEQYF.